A single sample gave rise to the 25 T cell receptor beta chains below, sequenced in a study of tumor-infiltrating lymphocytes in primary liver carcinoma. Blood RNA was derived from unsorted whole blood, and germline DNA was extracted too. From around 500 ng of total RNA, TCR beta-specific cDNA was reverse-transcribed using a constant-region primer. Sequencing libraries for TCR beta derived from three nested multiplex PCR rounds that used slightly modified ARM-PCR. Rounds one and two of PCR, each of 10 cycles, were primed with TRBV1-TRBV30 forward primers and a C-beta reverse primer. TCRdb re-analysed the multiplex PCR reads in MiXCR, keeping a single row per CDR3 protein. Of approximately 300,000 distinct CDR3 sequences listed, 65% are singletons. The specimen sequenced was peripheral blood. The receptors shown here come from a man aged 35 to 55 with primary liver carcinoma and hepatitis B virus infection.

In regard to this clonotype: The CDR3 end shows no conserved phenylalanine or tryptophan, and so a read error is likely. CDR3 loop: CASSLSGLIDTQYL. The DNA for the CDR3 is TGTGCCAGCAGCTTATCAGGCTTGATAGATACGCAGTATCTT. J is TRBJ2-3 and V is TRBV11-2; unclear D gene. Germline CDR1 SGHAT, CDR2 FQNNGV. This CDR3 has 14 residues. V was cut by 2 bases and J by 5 bases, with 11 bases left in between.

This rearrangement joins TRBV10-3 to TRBJ1-1, with 7 bases fitting TRBD1. V lost 5 bases and J lost 8; bases outside the gene matches: 8. The CDR3 has 13 amino acids. CDR1 is ENHRY and CDR2 is SYGVKD in the germline V gene. Here the CDR3 reads CAISKQGNGEAFF. In DNA form, the CDR3 reads TGTGCCATCAGTAAACAGGGGAACGGGGAAGCTTTCTTT.

The chain is built from TRBV7-9 and TRBJ2-2, with D possibly called TRBD1 or TRBD2 (5 bases each). The CDR3 extends over 12 amino acids. Trimming removed 8 bases from V and 8 bases from J, with 12 bases in between. In germline, CDR1 is SEHNR, CDR2 FQNEAQ (reference sequence). The CDR3 reads CASWDGTGELFF. CDR3 nucleotide sequence: TGTGCCAGCTGGGACGGCACTGGGGAGCTGTTTTTT.

In its sample, this clonotype was seen a few times. The chain combines TRBV7-9 with TRBJ1-2, with unresolved D. This CDR3 has 11 amino acids. From germline, CDR1 is SEHNR and CDR2 FQNEAQ (reference sequence). Trimming cost V 3 bases and J 4 bases, with 3 bases left between them. The CDR3 loop is CASSFGYGYTF. CDR3 bases: TGTGCCAGCAGCTTCGGCTATGGCTACACCTTC.

On this clonotype itself: This sequence may be a read error, since a much larger clone differs from it by one base. This chain uses TRBV4-2 with TRBJ2-7, with 8 nucleotides matching TRBD1. CDR1 and CDR2 (germline): LGHNA, YNFKEQ. The CDR3 extends over 16 amino acids. This CDR3 reads CANSQERQGAIYEQYF. In DNA, the CDR3 is TGTGCCAACAGCCAAGAGCGGCAGGGGGCAATTTACGAGCAGTACTTC.

The rearrangement uses TRBV5-4 and TRBJ2-2, with no clear D. Trimming removed 2 bases at V and 3 bases at J, with 11 bases between. The CDR3 runs 15 residues. CDR1 is SGHNT, CDR2 YYREEE, per germline (reference sequence). The CDR3 region has the DNA TGTGCCAGCAGCTTACGGACGGCGGACACCGGGGAGCTGTTTTTT. Translation: CASSLRTADTGELFF.

A note on this clonotype: This CDR3 fails to terminate in the conserved phenylalanine or tryptophan, so it likely reflects a read error. This sequence joins TRBV11-2 and TRBJ2-3; the D gene could be TRBD1 or TRBD2 (5 bases each). The CDR3 is made up of 13 amino acids. V lost 5 bases, J lost 8 bases, and 14 bases lay in between. Germline loops: CDR1 SGHAT, CDR2 FQNNGV. The CDR3 spells CASSPGARGTQYL. The CDR3 DNA reads TGTGCCAGCAGCCCCGGGGCCCGAGGTACGCAGTATTTG.

The V gene is TRBV7-2, the J gene TRBJ2-1; D gene unclear. Trimming left V 1 base short and J 7 bases short, with 5 bases between. The germline V gene encodes CDR1 SGHTA and CDR2 FQGNSA. This CDR3 comprises 12 residues. CDR3 sequence: CASSLVRNEQFF. DNA for the CDR3: TGTGCCAGCAGCTTAGTTCGGAATGAGCAGTTCTTC.

This clonotype came up once. V and J are TRBV12-3 or TRBV12-4 and TRBJ1-5, with a weak D call TRBD1 (5 bases). There are 14 residues in the CDR3. Trimming took off 5 bases at V and 6 bases at J, with 14 bases between the two ends. The CDR3, as DNA: TGTGCCAGCAGTAGCAGACAGAGGAGTCAGCCCCAGCATTTT. Encoded protein: CASSSRQRSQPQHF.

This clonotype has just a few counts. The rearrangement links TRBV28 to TRBJ2-7; D perhaps matches TRBD1 (6 bases). This CDR3 has 14 amino acids. V lost 5 bases and J lost 0, with 11 bases in between. The germline CDR1 and CDR2 sequences are MDHEN and SYDVKM. The DNA for the CDR3 is TGTGCCAGCAGTCCGGGGACATTCTCCTACGAGCAGTACTTC. Its translation: CASSPGTFSYEQYF.

Note on this clonotype: A read error may explain this, as a much larger clone is one base away. The rearrangement links TRBV5-4 to TRBJ1-6; a possible D gene is TRBD1 (6 bases). The V and J ends lost 4 bases and 0 bases respectively, with 14 bases between them. Germline V gene sequence: CDR1 SGHNT, CDR2 YYREEE (reference sequence). The CDR3 runs 17 residues. The CDR3 region has the DNA TGTGCCAGCAGCCTGGGACAAGTTGGCTCCTATAATTCACCCCTCCACTTT. This gives the protein CASSLGQVGSYNSPLHF. The full variable domain, its missing parts supplied by reference TRBV5-4 and TRBJ1-6, is ETGVTQSPTHLIKTRGQQVTLRCSSQSGHNTVSWYQQALGQGPQFIFQYYREEENGRGNFPPRFSGLQFPNYSSELNVNALELDDSALYLCASSLGQVGSYNSPLHFGNGTRLTVT.

V and J are TRBV5-1 and TRBJ2-1; tentative D call: TRBD2 (6 bases). The CDR3 has 14 residues. V was trimmed by 4 bases and J by 5 bases, leaving 13 bases between them. Looked up from germline, CDR1 is SGHRS and CDR2 is YFSETQ. The DNA of the CDR3 is TGCGCCAGCAGCGCCAGCGGGCCACACAATGAGCAGTTCTTC. Amino acids: CASSASGPHNEQFF.

The J gene is TRBJ2-3, the V gene TRBV5-7; 10 bases are shared with TRBD2. TRBV5-7 is reported as an ORF; its role is uncertain. V was clipped by 3 bases and J by 7 bases; unmatched bases: 14. The CDR3 loop spans 17 amino acids. The DNA for the CDR3 is TGTGCCAGCAGCTGGTGGGGGCTAGCGGGAGTAGTAAATACGCAGTATTTT. Protein product: CASSWWGLAGVVNTQYF.

Worth noting for this clonotype: Possible read error: a much larger clone is one base away. The chain links TRBV12-3 or TRBV12-4 to TRBJ1-4, with D unresolved. The CDR3 runs 13 residues. V lost 5 bases and J lost 6, with 10 bases in between. CDR3: CASSLRGDEKLFF. Written as DNA, the CDR3 is TGTGCCAGCAGTCTCCGTGGTGATGAAAAACTGTTTTTT.

A remark on this clonotype: One end of the junction varies from germline; a read error may be responsible. The rearrangement links TRBV11-3 to TRBJ2-1; D is ambiguous. The CDR3 consists of 13 residues. Germline V gene lookup returns CDR1 SGHNT and CDR2 YENEEA. DNA for the CDR3: TGTGCCAGCAGAGGCCAAGGCTACATTGAGCAGTTCTTC. This encodes CASRGQGYIEQFF. Using reference TRBV11-3 and TRBJ2-1 for the parts outside the CDR3, the full variable domain is EAGVVQSPRYKIIEKKQPVAFWCNPISGHNTLYWYLQNLGQGPELLIRYENEEAVDDSQLPKDRFSAERLKGVDSTLKIQPAELGDSAVYLCASRGQGYIEQFFGPGTRLTVL.

To note about this clonotype: Because it lacks the conserved phenylalanine or tryptophan at the end, this CDR3 is likely a read error. The rearrangement links TRBV10-3 to TRBJ2-3; TRBD2 is a possible D gene (5 bases). The germline gives CDR1 ENHRY, CDR2 SYGVKD. This CDR3 has 14 residues. Trimming cost V 0 bases and J 7 bases, with 11 bases left between them. DNA for the CDR3: TGTGCCATCAGTGAGTCGTGGGAGTTTAATACGCAGTATATT. The encoded protein is CAISESWEFNTQYI.

This clonotype was observed at least ten times. The chain joins TRBV4-1 to TRBJ1-4, with TRBD1 matching over 10 bases. Germline V gene sequence: CDR1 MGHRA, CDR2 YSYEKL. The trim removed 0 bases at V and 8 bases at J, leaving 3 bases unmatched. The CDR3 loop spans 15 amino acids. The CDR3 sequence: CASSQETGGTEKLFF. The CDR3 nucleotides read TGCGCCAGCAGCCAAGAGACAGGGGGCACGGAAAAACTGTTTTTT.

This clonotype is labeled medium-sized. This sequence joins TRBV12-3 or TRBV12-4 and TRBJ1-6; D is perhaps TRBD1 (5 bases). V was cut by 8 bases and J by 7 bases, with 12 bases left in between. CDR3 length: 13 residues. The DNA for the CDR3 is TGTGCCAGCTCATTGGGGGGGAATTCACCCCTCCACTTT. This sequence encodes CASSLGGNSPLHF.

This clonotype was seen a few times. The rearrangement joins TRBV5-1 to TRBJ1-1, with a weak D call TRBD1 (5 bases). The CDR3 contains 14 residues. The ends were cut back, 1 base at V and 7 bases at J, with 14 bases in the middle. Germline CDR1 SGHRS, CDR2 YFSETQ. CDR3 amino acids: CASSLHGRDGEAFF. CDR3 in DNA: TGCGCCAGCAGCTTGCACGGTCGGGACGGTGAAGCTTTCTTT. Looking up the rest from reference TRBV5-1 and TRBJ1-1 gives the full variable domain: KAGVTQTPRYLIKTRGQQVTLSCSPISGHRSVSWYQQTPGQGLQFLFEYFSETQRNKGNFPGRFSGRQFSNSRSEMNVSTLELGDSALYLCASSLHGRDGEAFFGQGTRLTVV.

This clonotype was seen more than once but under ten times. J is TRBJ2-5 and V is TRBV7-8; 10 bases fit TRBD1. V trimming: 3 bases; J trimming: 5 bases; junction bases outside the gene matches: 12. Germline V gene data show CDR1 as SGHVS and CDR2 as FQNEAQ. The CDR3 consists of 17 residues. Here the CDR3 reads CASSFDRDRGLGETQYF. CDR3 sequence (DNA): TGTGCCAGCAGCTTCGACCGGGACAGGGGTTTAGGGGAGACCCAGTACTTC.

The chain joins TRBV6-5 to TRBJ1-3, with D hard to call. V was clipped by 5 bases and J by 0 bases, with 8 bases between them. From germline, CDR1 is MNHEY and CDR2 SVGAGI. The CDR3 sequence is 14 residues long. CDR3 DNA sequence: TGTGCCAGCAGTCGTTCCGGCTCTGGAAACACCATATATTTT. This sequence encodes CASSRSGSGNTIYF.

In its sample, this clonotype was seen once. A read error may explain this, as a much larger clone is one base away. This CDR3 fails to terminate in the conserved phenylalanine or tryptophan, so it likely reflects a read error. The chain has TRBV4-3 and TRBJ2-3; D not resolved. V was pared by 3 bases and J by 3 bases, with 7 bases between. CDR3 length: 13 amino acids. Germline assignment: CDR1 LGHNA and CDR2 YSLEER. For the CDR3, the DNA is TGCGCCAGCAGCCAGGGTTTTACAGATACGCAGTATTAT. It translates to CASSQGFTDTQYY.

A remark on this clonotype: This may stem from a read error, because a much larger clone lies one nucleotide away. This sequence joins TRBV6-2 or TRBV6-3 and TRBJ2-1; 9 bases are a match to TRBD2. The CDR3 runs 20 residues. The trim removed 3 bases at V and 3 bases at J, leaving 18 bases unmatched. Germline CDR1 is MNHEY and CDR2 is SVGEGT. The CDR3 spells CASSYLGASGIRSYYNEQFF. As DNA, the CDR3 is TGTGCCAGCAGTTATCTCGGGGCTAGCGGGATTAGGAGCTACTACAATGAGCAGTTCTTC.

In this sample, this clonotype turned up a few times. V usage is TRBV11-2 and J usage is TRBJ2-7; D is perhaps TRBD2 (6 bases). Trimming removed 9 bases from V and 7 bases from J, with 19 bases in between. Per the germline V gene, CDR1 is SGHAT and CDR2 is FQNNGV. CDR3 length: 13 residues. CDR3 in amino acids: CASSPGDLREQYF. Written as DNA, the CDR3 is TGTGCCAGTAGCCCGGGGGACCTTAGGGAGCAGTACTTC.

The V call is TRBV7-8, the J call TRBJ2-7; TRBD2 might be the D (6 bases). Germline V gene sequence: CDR1 SGHVS, CDR2 FQNEAQ. Trimming took off 1 base at V and 9 bases at J, with 19 bases between the two ends. The CDR3 runs 15 residues. The chain's CDR3 is CASSLDGGTKGVQYF. The CDR3 nucleotides are TGTGCCAGCAGCTTAGATGGCGGGACGAAAGGCGTGCAGTACTTC.